The 28 T cell receptor beta chains below come from one sample, sequenced in a study of shared clonotypes between healthy human individuals. Here immunoSEQ multiplex PCR was the method, and the copy in TCRdb shows in-frame clones only, minus some. The repertoire has hundreds of thousands of clones, roughly 73% of them found once; the top ten carry more than 1.5%. Sequencing used memory CD4+ T cells sorted from blood. Subset here: CD45RA-negative fraction. The receptors come from a woman in her thirties in good health.

This clone occurred a few times. The chain is built from TRBV6-1 and TRBJ2-1; TRBD1 agrees at 11 bases. CDR1 is MNHNS and CDR2 is SASEGT in the germline V gene. This CDR3 has 15 amino acids. V shed 7 bases, J shed 7 bases, and the junction held 9 bases outside the gene matches. The DNA of the CDR3 is TGTGCCAGCACCTACCCTGGGACAGGGGGAAATGAGCAGTTCTTC. It encodes CASTYPGTGGNEQFF.

The chain couples TRBV5-4 to TRBJ2-5; a weak D match, TRBD2 (6 bases). Deletions cut 5 bases from V and 4 bases from J, with 18 bases between. Germline values: CDR1 SGHNT, CDR2 YYREEE (reference sequence). This CDR3 has 15 amino acids. CDR3: CASRVRSGDRETQYF. The CDR3 DNA sequence: TGTGCCAGCAGGGTTAGATCGGGGGATCGAGAGACCCAGTACTTC.

J is TRBJ1-3 and V is TRBV4-1, with D tentatively TRBD1 (6 bases). The CDR3 runs to 15 residues. The germline V and J ends were trimmed by 0 bases and 6 bases, with 12 bases remaining between them. The germline CDR1 and CDR2 sequences are MGHRA and YSYEKL. CDR3 residues: CASSQEAQGSNTIYF. CDR3 bases: TGCGCCAGCAGCCAAGAGGCACAGGGCTCAAACACCATATATTTT.

This chain joins TRBV14 and TRBJ2-2; D gene uncertain. The CDR3 is 14 residues long. Germline V gene lookup returns CDR1 SGHDN and CDR2 FVKESK. Trimming left V 6 bases short and J 1 base short, with 9 bases between. In DNA, the CDR3 is TGTGCCAGCAGAATCGACTTGAACACCGGGGAGCTGTTTTTT. This gives the protein CASRIDLNTGELFF.

This clone was counted at least ten times. This chain links TRBV2 with TRBJ2-1; D possibly corresponds to TRBD2 (6 bases). The CDR3 runs to 15 residues. The germline V gene has CDR1 SNHLY and CDR2 FYNNEI. The V end lost 7 bases, the J end lost 4 bases, and 17 bases lay between the germline ends. CDR3 protein: CASKTASGRYNEQFF. CDR3 nucleotides: TGTGCCAGCAAGACGGCAAGTGGGAGGTACAATGAGCAGTTCTTC.

The chain couples TRBV13 to TRBJ1-6; 12 bases are shared with TRBD1. The length of the CDR3 is 14 residues. Trimming removed 5 bases from V and 10 bases from J; junction bases left unmatched: 3. CDR1 and CDR2 from the germline V gene are PRHDT and FYEKMQ (reference sequence). The CDR3, as DNA: TGTGCCAGCAGCCGGGACAGGGGGCAGTCACCCCTCCACTTT. It encodes CASSRDRGQSPLHF.

This chain connects TRBV5-1 to TRBJ1-4; no firm D call. The germline CDR1 and CDR2 sequences are SGHRS and YFSETQ. The CDR3 sequence is 15 residues long. Trimming removed 0 bases at V and 7 bases at J, with 13 bases between. The CDR3: CASSLDHQDFEKLFF. The CDR3 DNA follows: TGCGCCAGCAGCTTGGATCATCAGGATTTTGAAAAACTGTTTTTT.

The sample holds a few counts of this clone. The chain carries TRBV7-7 and TRBJ1-3; D perhaps matches TRBD1 (5 bases). Deletions cut 5 bases from V and 9 bases from J, with 11 bases between. This CDR3 comprises 12 residues. Per the germline V gene, CDR1 is SSHAT and CDR2 is FNYEAQ (reference sequence). CDR3 sequence reads: CASSAPGGTIYF. DNA for the CDR3: TGTGCCAGCAGCGCGCCCGGGGGCACCATATATTTT.

This chain joins TRBV18 and TRBJ1-1; D remains ambiguous. Deletions cut 4 bases from V and 11 bases from J, with 11 bases between. This CDR3 region has 11 residues. The V gene's germline CDR1 is KGHSH and CDR2 LQKENI. DNA of the CDR3: TGTGCCAGCTCACGAGCGGAGGAGGCTTTCTTT. Its protein is CASSRAEEAFF.

This clone was recorded only once. At the DNA level, this CDR3 is encoded by other sequences in the same sample as well. The rearrangement uses TRBV28 and TRBJ1-5, with TRBD1 matching over 8 bases. V lost 4 bases and J lost 4; bases outside the gene matches: 6. Germline-derived CDR1 and CDR2 are MDHEN and SYDVKM. The CDR3 totals 15 residues. The CDR3, as DNA: TGTGCCAGCAGTTCCGGGACAGGAAGAAATCAGCCCCAGCATTTT. Protein: CASSSGTGRNQPQHF.

The V call is TRBV9, the J call TRBJ2-3; no definite D call. Trimming took off 0 bases at V and 0 bases at J, with 8 bases between the two ends. In germline, CDR1 is SGDLS, CDR2 YYNGEE. The CDR3 sequence is 15 residues long. CDR3 sequence (DNA): TGTGCCAGCAGCGTAGAACATTCCAGCACAGATACGCAGTATTTT. Amino acid sequence: CASSVEHSSTDTQYF. The full variable domain, with the rest looked up from reference TRBV9 and TRBJ2-3, is DSGVTQTPKHLITATGQRVTLRCSPRSGDLSVYWYQQSLDQGLQFLIQYYNGEERAKGNILERFSAQQFPDLHSELNLSSLELGDSALYFCASSVEHSSTDTQYFGPGTRLTVL.

This clone was counted ten times or more. The V gene is TRBV28, the J gene TRBJ1-5; weak D call: TRBD1 (6 bases). The CDR3 runs 15 residues. The V end was cut by 6 bases, the J end by 0 bases, with 12 bases between. From germline, CDR1 is MDHEN and CDR2 SYDVKM. The CDR3 here is CASSLTGASNQPQHF. The CDR3 nucleotides are TGTGCCAGCAGCTTGACAGGAGCTAGCAATCAGCCCCAGCATTTT.

The rearrangement joins TRBV5-1 to TRBJ2-3, with D possibly being TRBD1 or TRBD2 (5 bases each). The V and J ends lost 3 bases and 1 base respectively, with 18 bases between them. Germline CDR1 reads SGHRS; CDR2 reads YFSETQ. The CDR3 sequence is 17 residues long. CDR3 sequence: CASSSPPGASRTDTQYF. CDR3 bases: TGCGCCAGCAGCTCCCCTCCCGGGGCAAGCCGCACAGATACGCAGTATTTT.

This clone showed up just a few times. The chain carries TRBV11-2 and TRBJ2-5; no reliable D call. Trimming pared 4 bases from V and 5 bases from J, leaving 11 bases between. Germline CDR1 SGHAT, CDR2 FQNNGV. The CDR3 is 13 residues long. The CDR3 loop reads CASSYSRTETQYF. CDR3 DNA: TGTGCCAGCAGCTACTCACGTACGGAGACCCAGTACTTC.

This chain uses TRBV19 with TRBJ2-3; D tentatively fits TRBD1 or TRBD2 (6 bases each). CDR3 length: 16 amino acids. CDR1 is LNHDA and CDR2 is SQIVND in the germline V gene (reference sequence). Trimming removed 5 bases from V and 0 bases from J, with 15 bases in between. CDR3 nucleotide sequence: TGTGCCAGTAGTCCACAGGGACTGCTTAGCACAGATACGCAGTATTTT. The encoded protein is CASSPQGLLSTDTQYF.

J is TRBJ2-5 and V is TRBV7-8, with TRBD2 matching 9 bases. This CDR3 is 16 amino acids long. The V gene end was trimmed by 1 base and the J gene end by 5 bases; junction bases not matched to a gene: 8. Per the germline V gene, CDR1 is SGHVS and CDR2 is FQNEAQ. The CDR3 sequence: CASSLEVAGGQETQYF. The CDR3 DNA reads as TGTGCCAGCAGCTTAGAAGTGGCGGGAGGGCAGGAGACCCAGTACTTC.

This clone has only a few counts. The CDR3 DNA reads as TGTGCCAGCAGTTTAATCGCCAGCCCCGTTGGTGAAAAACTGTTTTTT. It encodes CASSLIASPVGEKLFF. The rearrangement links TRBV28 to TRBJ1-4; no firm D call. The germline gives CDR1 MDHEN, CDR2 SYDVKM. V was cut by 2 bases and J by 7 bases, with 17 bases left in between. The CDR3 runs to 16 residues.

The sample holds one count of this clone. Within the sample, other DNA sequences also encode this same CDR3. V usage is TRBV6-5 and J usage is TRBJ2-7; D gene unclear. The V end lost 0 bases, the J end lost 3 bases, and 6 bases lay between the germline ends. CDR1 and CDR2 (germline): MNHEY, SVGAGI. CDR3 size: 13 residues. The CDR3 DNA follows: TGTGCCAGCAGTTACTCGACGGACTACGAGCAGTACTTC. Translating gives CASSYSTDYEQYF.

Points on this clone: Other DNA sequences within the sample encode an identical CDR3. CDR3 loop: CASSPRQGTYEQYF. The CDR3 coding sequence is TGTGCCAGCTCACCACGTCAGGGTACCTACGAGCAGTACTTC. The genes are TRBV18 and TRBJ2-7; TRBD1 is a possible D gene (5 bases). V gave up 1 base and J gave up 2 bases, with 9 bases separating them. Germline V gene lookup returns CDR1 KGHSH and CDR2 LQKENI. The CDR3 length is 14 residues.

The chain recombines TRBV7-2 with TRBJ2-1; 10 nucleotides align to TRBD2. The V gene end was trimmed by 1 base and the J gene end by 6 bases; junction bases not matched to a gene: 6. The CDR3 is made up of 16 amino acids. Germline CDR1 is SGHTA and CDR2 is FQGNSA. The CDR3 here is CASSLDRTSGANEQFF. In DNA form, the CDR3 reads TGTGCCAGCAGCTTAGACCGGACTAGCGGAGCCAATGAGCAGTTCTTC.

This chain joins TRBV5-1 and TRBJ2-7, with D perhaps matching TRBD2 (5 bases). The germline V gene has CDR1 SGHRS and CDR2 YFSETQ. The CDR3 is 14 amino acids. V lost 2 bases and J 5 bases, leaving 14 bases between the germline ends. The CDR3 DNA follows: TGCGCCAGCAGCTTTGGGTACGGGGTCGACGAGCAGTACTTC. Its protein product is CASSFGYGVDEQYF.

In this sample, this clone turned up many times. The rearrangement uses TRBV5-1 and TRBJ1-4; D possibly corresponds to TRBD1 (5 bases). CDR1 is SGHRS, CDR2 YFSETQ, per germline. The CDR3 runs 16 residues. The V and J ends lost 1 base and 2 bases respectively, with 12 bases between them. In nucleotides, the CDR3 is TGCGCCAGCAGCTTGTCGGGACCAGGGACTAATGAAAAACTGTTTTTT. Its protein is CASSLSGPGTNEKLFF.

The rearrangement links TRBV5-6 to TRBJ1-5; D remains unclear. Germline-derived CDR1 and CDR2 are SGHDT and YYEEEE. This CDR3 is 16 amino acids long. V dropped 5 bases and J dropped 0 bases, with 15 bases sitting between them. DNA of the CDR3: TGTGCCAGCAGTGAGGGTCCGAATAATAGCAATCAGCCCCAGCATTTT. Protein sequence: CASSEGPNNSNQPQHF.

Turning to this clone: Its ends do not fully match the called genes, so a read error is possible. This chain links TRBV25-1 with TRBJ2-7; 9 nucleotides line up with TRBD2. Germline-derived CDR1 and CDR2 are MGHDK and SYGVNS. The CDR3 has 11 residues. CDR3 nucleotides: TGTGCCAGCAGTTACCAGCGGGAGGCCTTCTTC. Its protein is CASSYQREAFF.

CDR3 amino acids: CASSLGGLAGETDTQYF. The CDR3 region has the DNA TGTGCCAGCAGCTTGGGTGGACTAGCGGGAGAGACAGATACGCAGTATTTT. This sequence joins TRBV5-4 and TRBJ2-3; 13 bases fit TRBD2. J gave up 3 bases and V 0 bases, and 4 bases lay outside the gene matches. CDR1 and CDR2 (germline): SGHNT, YYREEE (reference sequence). The CDR3 runs 17 residues.

The chain employs TRBV27 and TRBJ2-3; 10 bases line up with TRBD1. V was clipped by 5 bases and J by 1 base; unmatched bases: 9. Germline values: CDR1 MNHEY, CDR2 SMNVEV (reference sequence). The CDR3 sequence is 17 residues long. The CDR3: CASSPKGQGIRTDTQYF. For the CDR3, the DNA is TGTGCCAGCAGTCCGAAGGGACAGGGGATTCGCACAGATACGCAGTATTTT.

The chain couples TRBV15 to TRBJ2-3; 13 nucleotides agree with TRBD2. Germline CDR1 LNHNV, CDR2 YYDKDF (reference sequence). This CDR3 has 18 amino acids. J gave up 8 bases and V 2 bases, and 13 bases lay outside the gene matches. DNA for the CDR3: TGTGCCACCAGCAGAAAATCTACCACCGGGACTAGCGGGGCTACGCAGTATTTT. Amino acids: CATSRKSTTGTSGATQYF.

The chain joins TRBV28 to TRBJ2-5, with unresolved D. The J call is uncertain, as TRBJ2-7 better fits the DNA end. The CDR3 runs 11 residues. Germline loops: CDR1 MDHEN, CDR2 SYDVKM. The CDR3 reads CASRLLYEQYF. The DNA for the CDR3 is TGTGCCAGCAGGTTACTTTACGAGCAGTACTTC.